Here is one TCR beta chain with its context. The entry originates in a study of control samples from healthy donors and cancer patients. Germline V gene sequence: CDR1 MGHDK, CDR2 SYGVNS. V shed 2 bases and J 9 bases; nucleotides not matched to a gene: 11. The CDR3 runs 16 residues. TCRdb keeps only in-frame clones here, not all; method: immunoSEQ multiplex PCR. The sample consists of about 44,000 clones, roughly 77% of them appearing once. The chain combines TRBV25-1 with TRBJ2-1; 9 bases are a match to TRBD2. The clonotype comes from a male donor with melanoma. Sequences were obtained from formalin-fixed, paraffin-embedded tissue. The DNA of the CDR3 is TGTGCCAGCAGTGAAGAGGCGGCTAGCGGGACGCTTGAGCAGTTCTTC. Residues: CASSEEAASGTLEQFF.